What follows are 10 T cell receptor beta chains derived from one specimen sequenced in a study of cytomegalovirus exposure and HLA in healthy donors. The PCR made use of 60 Vbeta and 13 Jbeta primers. Data came from immunoSEQ multiplex PCR; TCRdb stores just in-frame clones and leaves some out. The sample lists some 170,000 clones; around 76% were seen once. Sequenced sample: PBMCs. Every receptor here comes from a girl aged 10 to 17 in good health and CMV-seropositive.

V gene TRBV18 combines with J gene TRBJ2-5; D is possibly TRBD1 (6 bases). The J call may be in error: the DNA end matches TRBJ2-7 better. Germline loops: CDR1 KGHSH, CDR2 LQKENI. CDR3 length: 15 residues. CDR3 amino acids: CASSPKGRGTGEQYF. DNA of the CDR3: TGTGCCAGCTCACCAAAGGGCAGGGGAACAGGCGAGCAGTACTTC.

The chain uses TRBV27 and TRBJ1-1, with TRBD1 matching 8 bases. Germline V gene sequence: CDR1 MNHEY, CDR2 SMNVEV (reference sequence). The CDR3 runs 15 residues. Germline trimming cut 5 bases from V and 5 bases from J; bases unmatched to any gene: 10. The CDR3 loop is CASSHRDRTITEAFF. CDR3 coding DNA: TGTGCCAGCAGTCACCGGGACAGGACTATTACTGAAGCTTTCTTT.

The chain employs TRBV30 and TRBJ2-5; D is possibly TRBD1 (6 bases). The germline V gene has CDR1 GTSNPN and CDR2 SVGIG (reference sequence). Trimming shortened V by 0 bases and J by 5 bases, and 10 bases separated the two germline ends. This CDR3 comprises 13 residues. The CDR3 loop is CAWSVFQGETQYF. In DNA, the CDR3 is TGTGCCTGGAGTGTATTCCAGGGGGAGACCCAGTACTTC.

The chain carries TRBV5-6 and TRBJ2-7, with 7 bases that match TRBD2. CDR3 length equals 15 residues. CDR1 is SGHDT and CDR2 is YYEEEE in the germline V gene. The junction had 11 bases not matched to a gene; V was cut back by 1 base and J by 7 bases. Written as DNA, the CDR3 is TGTGCCAGCAGCTTGCCCGGACTAGAAGTGAAAGAGCAGTACTTC. Its translation is CASSLPGLEVKEQYF.

The gene calls are TRBV19 and TRBJ2-7; TRBD2 is a possible D gene (5 bases). Germline V gives CDR1 LNHDA, CDR2 SQIVND (reference sequence). V lost 5 bases, J lost 5 bases, and 7 bases lay in between. This CDR3 is 11 amino acids long. CDR3 DNA sequence: TGTGCCAGTAGTTACGGGAACGAGCAGTACTTC. Its protein is CASSYGNEQYF.

The rearrangement joins TRBV5-5 to TRBJ2-3; 9 bases are shared with TRBD2. The ends lost 4 bases at V and 1 base at J; junction bases unmatched: 4. From germline, CDR1 is SGHKS and CDR2 YYEKEE (reference sequence). The CDR3 consists of 15 residues. CDR3 nucleotides: TGTGCCAGCAGCGTAGCTAGCGGGGGCACAGATACGCAGTATTTT. Protein: CASSVASGGTDTQYF.

The chain is built from TRBV10-3 and TRBJ1-2; possibly TRBD1 for D (6 bases). CDR1 and CDR2 from the germline V gene are ENHRY and SYGVKD. The CDR3 contains 12 residues. Trimming took off 4 bases at V and 7 bases at J, with 10 bases between the two ends. CDR3 nucleotide sequence: TGTGCCATCAGTGGACAGGATAGTGGCTACACCTTC. Its translation is CAISGQDSGYTF.

The rearrangement uses TRBV7-6 and TRBJ2-7; TRBD2 matches at 14 bases. Germline lookup yields CDR1 SGHVS and CDR2 FNYEAQ. The CDR3 is 14 amino acids. Unmatched junction bases numbered 3, after V lost 5 bases and J lost 6 bases. The CDR3 sequence: CASSVGTSGSEQYF. The CDR3 coding sequence is TGTGCCAGCAGCGTAGGGACTAGCGGGAGCGAGCAGTACTTC. Drawing the rest from reference TRBV7-6 and TRBJ2-7, the complete variable domain is GAGVSQSPRYKVTKRGQDVALRCDPISGHVSLYWYRQALGQGPEFLTYFNYEAQQDKSGLPNDRFSAERPEGSISTLTIQRTEQRDSAMYRCASSVGTSGSEQYFGPGTRLTVT.

This clone was detected once. The rearrangement uses TRBV7-3 and TRBJ2-2; possible D gene TRBD2, 7 bases. The CDR3 runs to 16 residues. V was cut by 5 bases and J by 5 bases, with 18 bases left in between. Looked up from germline, CDR1 is SGHTA and CDR2 is FQGTGA. CDR3 sequence reads: CASSPGGGLATGELFF. CDR3 in DNA: TGTGCCAGCAGCCCTGGGGGGGGCCTAGCGACCGGGGAGCTGTTTTTT.

V is TRBV5-1 and J is TRBJ2-1; tentative D call: TRBD1 (5 bases). The CDR3 has 13 residues. Between the trimmed V and J ends, which lost 5 bases and 4 bases, there was a span of 10 bases. CDR1 and CDR2 (germline): SGHRS, YFSETQ. In DNA, the CDR3 is TGCGCCAGCAGGCAGGGTTTTTACAATGAGCAGTTCTTC. Translated: CASRQGFYNEQFF.